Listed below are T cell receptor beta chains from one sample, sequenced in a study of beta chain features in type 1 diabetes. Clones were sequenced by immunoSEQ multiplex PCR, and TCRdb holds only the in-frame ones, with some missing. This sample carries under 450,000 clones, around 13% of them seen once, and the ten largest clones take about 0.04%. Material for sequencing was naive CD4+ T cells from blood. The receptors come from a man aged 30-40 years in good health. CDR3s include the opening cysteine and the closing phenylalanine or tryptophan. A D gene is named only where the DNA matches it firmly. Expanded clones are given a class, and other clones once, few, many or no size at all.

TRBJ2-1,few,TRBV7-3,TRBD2,CASSTTGTSVYNEQFF,TGTGCCAGCAGCACGACCGGGACTAGCGTATACAATGAGCAGTTCTTC
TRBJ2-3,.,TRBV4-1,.,CASSQDGATPDTQYF,TGCGCCAGCAGCCAGGACGGGGCGACCCCAGATACGCAGTATTTT
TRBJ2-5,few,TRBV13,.,CASSLRAQETQYF,TGTGCCAGCAGCTTACGGGCTCAAGAGACCCAGTACTTC
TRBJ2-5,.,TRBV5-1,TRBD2,CASSSWPGLAEETQYF,TGCGCCAGCAGCTCCTGGCCGGGACTAGCGGAAGAGACCCAGTACTTC
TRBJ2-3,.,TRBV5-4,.,CASSLNSPSTQYF,TGTGCCAGCAGCTTGAACAGTCCCTCTACGCAGTATTTT
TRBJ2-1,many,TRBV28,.,CASTYSLVLEQFF,TGTGCCAGCACGTACTCCCTAGTGCTTGAGCAGTTCTTC
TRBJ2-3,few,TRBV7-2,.,CASSLGGGGVSTDTQYF,TGTGCCAGCAGCTTAGGGGGTGGCGGGGTTAGCACAGATACGCAGTATTTT
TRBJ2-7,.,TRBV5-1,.,CASSLEADGSQQYF,TGCGCCAGCAGCTTGGAAGCGGACGGTAGTCAGCAGTACTTC
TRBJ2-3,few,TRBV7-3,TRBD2,CASSMGLAGSTSTDTQYF,TGTGCCAGCAGCATGGGACTAGCGGGCAGTACTAGCACAGATACGCAGTATTTT
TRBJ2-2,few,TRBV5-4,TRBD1,CASSSWQGAHGELFF,TGTGCCAGCAGCTCTTGGCAGGGGGCCCACGGGGAGCTGTTTTTT
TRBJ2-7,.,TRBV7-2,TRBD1,CASSTDRVGEQYF,TGTGCCAGCAGCACGGACAGGGTGGGCGAGCAGTACTTC
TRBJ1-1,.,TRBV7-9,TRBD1,CASSSTGLDTEAFF,TGTGCCAGCAGCTCGACAGGGCTGGACACTGAAGCTTTCTTT
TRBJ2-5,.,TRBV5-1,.,CASSSAVGQETQYF,TGCGCCAGCAGCTCCGCCGTAGGGCAGGAGACCCAGTACTTC
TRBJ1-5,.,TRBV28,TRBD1,CASSPRQGSNQPQHF,TGTGCCAGCAGTCCAAGACAGGGCAGCAATCAGCCCCAGCATTTT
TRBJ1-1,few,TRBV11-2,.,CASSLVRGRGSAAFF,TGTGCCAGCAGCTTAGTACGGGGGCGCGGGAGTGCAGCTTTCTTT
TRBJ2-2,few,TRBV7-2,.,CASIRTGFAGELFF,TGTGCCAGCATCCGTACAGGGTTCGCCGGGGAGCTGTTTTTT
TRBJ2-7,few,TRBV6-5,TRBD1,CASSSRTGSYEQYF,TGTGCCAGCAGTTCTAGGACAGGCTCCTACGAGCAGTACTTC
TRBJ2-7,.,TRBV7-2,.,CASSRDYEQYF,TGTGCCAGCAGCCGAGACTACGAGCAGTACTTC
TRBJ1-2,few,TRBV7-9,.,CASRKGLRGYTF,TGTGCCAGCAGAAAGGGTTTGAGGGGCTACACCTTC
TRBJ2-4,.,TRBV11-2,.,CASSSTGLNIQYF,TGTGCCAGCAGCAGCACAGGATTGAACATTCAGTACTTC
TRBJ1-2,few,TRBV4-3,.,CASSQDRGNYGYTF,TGCGCCAGCAGCCAAGATCGCGGAAACTATGGCTACACCTTC
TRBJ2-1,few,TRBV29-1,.,CRDFYNEQFF,TGCAGGGACTTTTACAATGAGCAGTTCTTC
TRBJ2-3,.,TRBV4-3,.,CASSLHLRGKADTQYF,TGCGCCAGCAGCCTCCATTTGAGGGGCAAGGCCGATACGCAGTATTTT
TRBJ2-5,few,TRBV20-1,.,CSAGDETQYF,TGCAGTGCAGGGGACGAGACCCAGTACTTC
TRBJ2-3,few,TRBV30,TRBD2,CAWRFSGSTDTQYF,TGTGCCTGGAGATTTAGCGGGAGCACAGATACGCAGTATTTT
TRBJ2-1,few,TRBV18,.,CASSPGIERHNEQFF,TGTGCCAGCTCACCAGGTATAGAGAGGCACAATGAGCAGTTCTTC
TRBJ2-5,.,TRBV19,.,CASSIVRGANQETQYF,TGTGCCAGTAGTATAGTGCGCGGGGCGAATCAAGAGACCCAGTACTTC
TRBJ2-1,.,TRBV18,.,CASSDLFPAGGQFF,TGTGCCAGCTCAGATCTTTTTCCGGCCGGTGGGCAGTTCTTC
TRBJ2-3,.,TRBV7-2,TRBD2,CAITPRGATDTQYF,TGTGCCATAACACCGCGGGGGGCCACAGATACGCAGTATTTT
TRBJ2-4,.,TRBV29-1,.,CSVVVPTLAKNIQYF,TGCAGCGTAGTTGTACCTACACTAGCCAAAAACATTCAGTACTTC
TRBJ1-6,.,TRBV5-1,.,CASSLSGQIVEGNSPLHF,TGCGCCAGCAGCCTCTCGGGACAAATCGTCGAGGGTAATTCACCCCTCCACTTT
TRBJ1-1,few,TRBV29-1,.,CSVRRAMNTEAFF,TGCAGCGTTCGGCGGGCGATGAACACTGAAGCTTTCTTT